Each of the 8 T cell receptor beta chains below was sequenced from the same sample in a study of T cell clusters in autoimmune cytopenias. One tube held mixed TRB-A and TRB-B primer pools for touch-down PCR. TCRdb re-called the multiplex PCR reads, yielding one record per CDR3 amino acid sequence without DNA. The sample table includes under 7,500 distinct CDR3 sequences. Some 40,000 genome equivalents of blood DNA were amplified for TRB. These records were also assigned to another study, of T cell repertoires in aging, cancer and after chemotherapy.

The material sequenced was peripheral blood. These TCRs come from a human donor in good health.

J is TRBJ2-2 and V is TRBV7-3; with no DNA, the TCRdb D assignment of TRBD2 cannot be verified. The germline gives CDR1 SGHTA, CDR2 FQGTGA. The CDR3 length is 16 residues. The CDR3 sequence: CASSPRTSGSIGELFF.

The rearrangement uses TRBV20-1 and TRBJ2-2; TCRdb gives TRBD2 as the D gene, but with no DNA this cannot be confirmed. CDR3 length equals 17 residues. Per germline, CDR1 DFQATT and CDR2 SNEGSKA (reference sequence). CDR3 region: CSARDTLREGNTGELFF.

The chain has TRBV6-2 or TRBV6-3 and TRBJ2-1; TCRdb's assignment of TRBD1 cannot be checked, as there is no DNA. The CDR3 length is 12 residues. CDR1 MNHEY and CDR2 SVGEGT come from the germline V gene. CDR3 protein: CASSLGAYEQFF.

V usage is TRBV18 and J usage is TRBJ2-7. Germline V lookup: CDR1 KGHSH, CDR2 LQKENI. CDR3 length: 13 amino acids. CDR3 loop: CASSPATSYEQYF.

This sequence joins TRBV4-3 and TRBJ2-3. CDR3 length equals 16 residues. CDR1 LGHNA and CDR2 YSLEER come from the germline V gene. The CDR3 loop reads CASSQDTGSGADTQYF.

According to its frequency, this clonotype is medium-sized. The V gene is TRBV12-3 or TRBV12-4, the J gene TRBJ1-1. There are 14 residues in the CDR3. CDR3 region: CASSVWEELTEAFF.

V is TRBV19 and J is TRBJ2-7; TCRdb returns TRBD1, unconfirmable since there is no DNA. There are 15 residues in the CDR3. Germline V gene lookup returns CDR1 LNHDA and CDR2 SQIVND (reference sequence). The CDR3 protein is CASRPGTGKTYEQYF.

The chain employs TRBV6-5 and TRBJ1-1. CDR1 is MNHEY and CDR2 is SVGAGI in the germline V gene. The CDR3 extends over 14 amino acids. The CDR3 loop reads CASSSGGGVAEAFF.